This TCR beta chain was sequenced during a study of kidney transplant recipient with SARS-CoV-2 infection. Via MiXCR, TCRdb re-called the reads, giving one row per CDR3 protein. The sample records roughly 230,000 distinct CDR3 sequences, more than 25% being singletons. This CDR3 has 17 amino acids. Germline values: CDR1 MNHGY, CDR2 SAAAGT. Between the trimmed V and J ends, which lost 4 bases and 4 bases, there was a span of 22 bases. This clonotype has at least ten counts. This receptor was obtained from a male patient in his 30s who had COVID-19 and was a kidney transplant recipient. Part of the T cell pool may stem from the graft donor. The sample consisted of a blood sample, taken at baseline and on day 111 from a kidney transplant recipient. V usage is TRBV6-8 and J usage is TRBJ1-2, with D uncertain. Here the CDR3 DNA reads TGTGCCAGCAGTTCGTTACTACGCTCTAGAAAGACCTATGGCTACACCTTC. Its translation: CASSSLLRSRKTYGYTF.